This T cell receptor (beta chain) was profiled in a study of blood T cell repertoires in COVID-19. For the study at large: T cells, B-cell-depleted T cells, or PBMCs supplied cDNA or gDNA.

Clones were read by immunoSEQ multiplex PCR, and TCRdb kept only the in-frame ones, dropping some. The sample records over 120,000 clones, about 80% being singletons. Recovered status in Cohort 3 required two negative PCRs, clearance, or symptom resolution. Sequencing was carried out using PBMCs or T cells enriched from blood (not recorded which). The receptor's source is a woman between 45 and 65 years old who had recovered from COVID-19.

CDR3 nucleotide sequence: TGTGCCAGCATCGACAGGGGACTGAACACTGAAGCTTTCTTT. This codes for CASIDRGLNTEAFF. This sequence joins TRBV3-1 (or the pseudogene TRBV3-2) and TRBJ1-1; TRBD1 aligns across 8 bases. Germline values: CDR1 LGHDT, CDR2 YNNKEL (reference sequence). The CDR3 consists of 14 residues. V shed 7 bases, J shed 0 bases, and the junction held 4 bases outside the gene matches.